This entry features one T cell receptor beta chain sequence. Its cognate antigen is unknown. An end of the junction differs from the germline gene, which may be a read error. This sample was taken from a study of CD8+CD57+ T cells in acquired aplastic anemia. Background on the study: Sorted CD4+ and CD8+ cells yielded DNA averaging approximately 3.4 ug. CD4+ cell libraries from healthy donors averaged approximately 10 million reads.

Researchers used genomic DNA as the template to profile TCR beta VDJ and CDR3. TCRdb passed the reads through MiXCR, listing each CDR3 protein once. This sample has over 150,000 distinct CDR3 sequences, with about 48% found just once. The CDR3 extends over 16 amino acids. Germline CDR1 SGHAT, CDR2 FQNNGV. Study-level points and caveats: Patients and controls turned out to have 25 to 35 CD8+ CDR3 sequences in common. Levels of CD8+ Simpson's diversity were not significantly distinct in patients versus controls.

Sequenced: sorted CD4+, CD8+, or CD8+CD57+ T cells (not recorded which) from PBMCs. The rearrangement links TRBV11-2 to TRBJ2-1, with TRBD1 matching 7 bases. This TCR derives from a human donor in good health. The CDR3 protein is CASSAYRDSSYNGQCF. DNA of the CDR3: TGTGCCAGCAGCGCATACCGGGACAGCTCCTACAATGGGCAGTGCTTC.